This T cell receptor (beta chain) was observed in a study of T cell responses to AZD1222 COVID-19 vaccine. Data came from immunoSEQ multiplex PCR; TCRdb stores just in-frame clones and leaves some out. This sample's table has 150,000 or so clones. General observations from the study: Among the donors, most were white British and more were female, and clonal diversity was possibly underestimated. Variant regions that are unmutated are reportedly the target of nearly half of spike-specific TCRs.

With respect to this clone: The antigen is unknown.

Germline loops: CDR1 SGHNT, CDR2 YYREEE (reference sequence). Trimming at V came to 4 bases and at J to 5 bases, leaving 14 bases not matched to a gene. The CDR3 covers 17 residues. The sequencing sample was made of peripheral blood. The TCR sequence derives from an adult in good health. The rearrangement links TRBV5-4 to TRBJ2-3, with TRBD2 identical over 9 bases. The CDR3 DNA reads as TGTGCCAGCAGCCCCGCGGGGGGGACTGACGCACAAGATACGCAGTATTTT. It yields the protein CASSPAGGTDAQDTQYF.